This T cell receptor (beta chain) comes out of a study of blood T cell repertoires in COVID-19. In the study overall: Samples came from the United States, Italy and Spain, spanning acute and convalescent COVID-19. PBMCs, B-cell-depleted T cells, or T cells were the source of the cDNA or gDNA that made up the material.

The authors' processing: Using reference gene primer amplification, nucleated cell counts were estimated. The table came from immunoSEQ multiplex PCR; TCRdb's copy has only in-frame clones and leaves some out. That table furnishes V, J and clone size, whereas the DNA furnished D and trimming. The sample records about 98,000 clones, around 82% being singletons. The receptor was derived from a man between 70 and 80 years old with active or convalescent COVID-19. Source material: peripheral blood.

CDR3 in DNA: TGTGCCAGCTCACCAGTCGTCGGGTATGAGCAGTTCTTC. This codes for CASSPVVGYEQFF. This chain uses TRBV18 with TRBJ2-1; D not certain. CDR3 size: 13 residues. The V gene's germline CDR1 is KGHSH and CDR2 LQKENI. V lost 2 bases and J 8 bases, leaving 10 bases between the germline ends.